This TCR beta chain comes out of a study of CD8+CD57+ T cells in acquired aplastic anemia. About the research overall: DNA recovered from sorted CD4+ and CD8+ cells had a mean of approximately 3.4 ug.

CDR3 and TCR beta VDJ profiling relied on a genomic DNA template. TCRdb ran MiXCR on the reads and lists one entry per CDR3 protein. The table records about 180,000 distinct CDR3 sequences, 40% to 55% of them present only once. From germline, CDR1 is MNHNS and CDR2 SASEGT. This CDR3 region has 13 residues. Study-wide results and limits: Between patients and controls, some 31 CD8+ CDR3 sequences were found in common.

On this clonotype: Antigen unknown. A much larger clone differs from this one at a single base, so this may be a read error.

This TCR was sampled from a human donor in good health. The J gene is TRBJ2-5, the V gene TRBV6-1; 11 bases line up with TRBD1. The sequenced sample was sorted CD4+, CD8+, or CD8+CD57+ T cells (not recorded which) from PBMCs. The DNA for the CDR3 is TGTGCCTCCCGGACAGGGGGCCGAGAGATCCAGTACTTC. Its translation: CASRTGGREIQYF.